The rows below give T cell receptor beta chains drawn from one sample of a study of post-analysis software for immune sequencing data. TCRdb independently ran MiXCR on the PCR reads; one entry per CDR3 protein. The table has 650,000 to 850,000 distinct CDR3 sequences, about 45% seen once. The sample taken for sequencing was blood. Every receptor here comes from a girl between 5 and 17 years old with multiple sclerosis. CDR3s include the opening cysteine and the closing phenylalanine or tryptophan. Size is omitted from some rows. Given values are once, few, many or a class for expanded clones.

cdr3_length	clone_size	j_call	v_call	cdr3_aa
13	few	TRBJ1-2	TRBV27	CASSYDRFYGYTF
15	.	.	TRBV11-2	CASSRELAGAYEQYF
13	few	TRBJ2-1	TRBV6-6	CASTPGSYNEQFF
14	many	TRBJ1-4	TRBV6-5	CASSPSSTNEKLFF
13	few	TRBJ2-3	TRBV29-1	CSVGARHTDTQYF
16	.	TRBJ1-5	TRBV24-1	CATSDSGGYSNQPQHF
19	.	.	TRBV6-5	CASSYSAIKLPGDRYEQYF
15	few	TRBJ2-7	TRBV9	CASSVGSLAVYEQYF
13	few	TRBJ2-5	TRBV20-1	CSASQGGGETQYF
12	.	TRBJ2-3	TRBV12-3/TRBV12-4	CASPSWADTQYF
15	few	TRBJ2-5	TRBV20-1	CSARDRLAGAETQYF
12	.	TRBJ2-1	TRBV9	CASSGQGSEQFF
14	.	TRBJ1-6	TRBV4-1	CASSQEAPGHLPHF
12	few	TRBJ1-5	TRBV12-3/TRBV12-4	CASSLPGQPQHF
15	once	TRBJ1-2	TRBV12-1	CASSARDRGGYGYTF
15	once	TRBJ1-1	TRBV6-6	CASHISTGGYTEAFF
17	once	TRBJ2-1	TRBV20-1	CSAGGTRQGAMNNEEFF
14	few	.	TRBV5-1	CASSEGQGFSEQYF
15	.	TRBJ1-4	TRBV2	CASTTTGTGIEKLFF
14	.	TRBJ2-3	TRBV7-9	CASSFRSDRYAQYF
14	.	TRBJ2-5	TRBV28	CASNLPGLYSSQYF
17	once	.	TRBV29-1	CSVPLYGRRTGWYEQYF
13	.	TRBJ2-5	TRBV7-2	CASSPLGQETQYF
15	once	TRBJ2-1	TRBV7-9	CASSYHGIPYNEQFF
11	.	TRBJ1-1	TRBV12-3/TRBV12-4	CASSKGQEAFF
14	.	TRBJ1-2	TRBV6-5	CASSYEGQDHGYTF
13	.	TRBJ2-1	TRBV7-8	CASRMLGDLSQFF
13	few	.	TRBV12-3/TRBV12-4	CASSLARINIQYF
11	.	TRBJ1-1	TRBV28	CASSPDLKAFF